This T cell receptor beta chain came from a study of cytotoxic CD8 clonotypes in ibrutinib-treated CLL. Study background: Within the patient group, around 11 were relapsed/refractory and around 15 treatment-naive, and 17 were IGHV unmutated.

Notes on the study in general: Clonality was higher at baseline than in age-matched healthy donors and tracked circulating CD8+ T-cell counts. Higher clonality was seen at ibrutinib response and a return toward baseline at progression. There were few public clonotypes, and on treatment they contracted or stayed stable.

Regarding this clone: Its antigen is unidentified.

The repertoire was sequenced with immunoSEQ multiplex PCR; TCRdb's copy has only in-frame clones and lacks some. The sample includes 100,000 to 150,000 clones, around 85% seen only once; the top ten take about 1.9%. In germline, CDR1 is KGHSH, CDR2 LQKENI. Trimming shortened V by 2 bases and J by 2 bases, and 19 bases separated the two germline ends. The CDR3 covers 18 residues. This specimen consisted of PBMCs, obtained after 24 months of ibrutinib treatment. The TCR sequence derives from a human donor with chronic lymphocytic leukemia. The chain joins TRBV18 to TRBJ1-5; D gene uncertain. The DNA for the CDR3 is TGTGCCAGCTCACCATTTCGGACCGGGAAAGGAGGCAATCAGCCCCAGCATTTT. It encodes CASSPFRTGKGGNQPQHF. Full variable domain (outside the CDR3, taken from reference TRBV18 and TRBJ1-5): NAGVMQNPRHLVRRRGQEARLRCSPMKGHSHVYWYRQLPEEGLKFMVYLQKENIIDESGMPKERFSAEFPKEGPSILRIQQVVRGDSAAYFCASSPFRTGKGGNQPQHFGDGTRLSIL.